Each of the 31 T cell receptor beta chains below was sequenced from the same sample in a study of beta chain features in type 1 diabetes. The authors reverse transcribed all of the isolated RNA, so sequencing captured expressed TCRB transcripts. Profiling relied on immunoSEQ multiplex PCR, and the TCRdb table lists in-frame clones only, not all of them. The table has hundreds of thousands of clones, about 15% seen once. The study's findings and limits: The study found moderately but significantly shorter TCRB CDR3s in all four CD4+ subsets of Type 1 diabetes patients.

Their antigens remain unidentified. Sequencing was carried out using naive CD4+ T cells from blood. The receptors shown here come from a man in his late teens or twenties with type 1 diabetes.

This clone has only a few counts. V is TRBV7-2 and J is TRBJ1-1, with unresolved D. Germline V gives CDR1 SGHTA, CDR2 FQGNSA. There are 19 residues in the CDR3. V dropped 0 bases and J dropped 0 bases, with 20 bases sitting between them. Here the CDR3 reads CASSLARGSTAFMNTEAFF. DNA of the CDR3: TGTGCCAGCAGCTTAGCGCGAGGGAGCACCGCGTTCATGAACACTGAAGCTTTCTTT.

This clone was counted between two and nine times. V and J are TRBV15 and TRBJ2-1; 11 nucleotides agree with TRBD2. The V gene's germline CDR1 is LNHNV and CDR2 YYDKDF (reference sequence). The CDR3 loop spans 15 amino acids. J gave up 4 bases and V 3 bases, and 2 bases lay outside the gene matches. The CDR3, as DNA: TGTGCCACCAGCAGGACTAGCGGGACTTACAATGAGCAGTTCTTC. It yields the protein CATSRTSGTYNEQFF.

The chain links TRBV19 to TRBJ1-1; 7 bases match TRBD1. This CDR3 has 15 amino acids. V shed 4 bases, J shed 0 bases, and the junction held 5 bases outside the gene matches. Germline V lookup: CDR1 LNHDA, CDR2 SQIVND (reference sequence). The CDR3 DNA follows: TGTGCCAGTAGTACCCTCGACAGGGTGAACACTGAAGCTTTCTTT. This gives the protein CASSTLDRVNTEAFF.

This clone showed up just a few times. The chain joins TRBV7-8 to TRBJ1-4; 9 bases line up with TRBD1. This CDR3 has 14 residues. Germline V gives CDR1 SGHVS, CDR2 FQNEAQ. The junction had 3 bases not matched to a gene; V was cut back by 5 bases and J by 5 bases. CDR3 coding DNA: TGTGCCAGCAGCCCCGGACAGGGGAATGAAAAACTGTTTTTT. Encoded protein: CASSPGQGNEKLFF.

The rearrangement joins TRBV10-3 to TRBJ2-3, with D possibly matching TRBD2 (5 bases). Trimming took off 0 bases at V and 0 bases at J, with 10 bases between the two ends. The germline CDR1 and CDR2 sequences are ENHRY and SYGVKD. The CDR3 is made up of 16 amino acids. In nucleotides, the CDR3 is TGTGCCATCAGTGAGTCGTTGCGGGCTAGCACAGATACGCAGTATTTT. Translating gives CAISESLRASTDTQYF.

This sequence joins TRBV7-2 and TRBJ2-5, with 16 bases aligning to TRBD2. There are 15 residues in the CDR3. CDR1 is SGHTA, CDR2 FQGNSA, per germline. Germline trimming cut 2 bases from V and 9 bases from J; bases unmatched to any gene: 3. The chain's CDR3 is CASSLTGTSGGAQYF. CDR3 bases: TGTGCCAGCAGCTTAACCGGGACTAGCGGGGGGGCCCAGTACTTC.

The CDR3 region has the DNA TGTGCCAGCTCACCAGGGACAGGGGCGAACTATGGCTACACCTTC. It yields the protein CASSPGTGANYGYTF. The chain combines TRBV18 with TRBJ1-2, with 10 positions matching TRBD1. This CDR3 is built from 15 residues. V was clipped by 2 bases and J by 2 bases; unmatched bases: 2. Germline V gene lookup returns CDR1 KGHSH and CDR2 LQKENI. The whole variable domain, remainder taken from reference TRBV18 and TRBJ1-2, is NAGVMQNPRHLVRRRGQEARLRCSPMKGHSHVYWYRQLPEEGLKFMVYLQKENIIDESGMPKERFSAEFPKEGPSILRIQQVVRGDSAAYFCASSPGTGANYGYTFGSGTRLTVV.

This chain links TRBV19 with TRBJ1-1, with 10 nucleotides matching TRBD1. Germline values: CDR1 LNHDA, CDR2 SQIVND (reference sequence). V was clipped by 9 bases and J by 3 bases; unmatched bases: 4. This CDR3 has 13 residues. The CDR3 DNA is TGTGCCAGCGAGGACAGGGGGTACACTGAAGCTTTCTTT. Translating gives CASEDRGYTEAFF.

The V gene is TRBV18, the J gene TRBJ2-3; TRBD2 is a possible D gene (6 bases). The germline CDR1 and CDR2 sequences are KGHSH and LQKENI. The length of the CDR3 is 16 residues. V was clipped by 3 bases and J by 7 bases, with 20 bases between them. CDR3 sequence (DNA): TGTGCCAGCTCACCCACGGGACTCCAAGAAATCAATACGCAGTATTTT. Its translation is CASSPTGLQEINTQYF. Full variable domain (missing parts from reference TRBV18 and TRBJ2-3): NAGVMQNPRHLVRRRGQEARLRCSPMKGHSHVYWYRQLPEEGLKFMVYLQKENIIDESGMPKERFSAEFPKEGPSILRIQQVVRGDSAAYFCASSPTGLQEINTQYFGPGTRLTVL.

The chain links TRBV6-1 to TRBJ2-1, with D tentatively TRBD2 (5 bases). Germline V lookup: CDR1 MNHNS, CDR2 SASEGT. The CDR3 covers 15 residues. V was trimmed by 5 bases and J by 4 bases, leaving 15 bases between them. CDR3 bases: TGTGCCAGCAGTAACCTAGCAGGCGTTTACAATGAGCAGTTCTTC. This sequence encodes CASSNLAGVYNEQFF.

This chain joins TRBV18 and TRBJ2-1; D ambiguous. The germline V gene has CDR1 KGHSH and CDR2 LQKENI. V lost 4 bases and J lost 2, with 9 bases in between. The CDR3 sequence is 14 residues long. CDR3 loop: CASSRTGTYNEQFF. The CDR3 nucleotides read TGTGCCAGCTCACGTACGGGTACCTACAATGAGCAGTTCTTC.

This clone was picked up a small number of times. The chain carries TRBV5-1 and TRBJ1-2, with TRBD1 as a possible D gene (6 bases). The CDR3 sequence is 14 residues long. Deletions cut 3 bases from V and 6 bases from J, with 15 bases between. Germline assignment: CDR1 SGHRS and CDR2 YFSETQ. CDR3 in amino acids: CASSSITGNDGYTF. In DNA, the CDR3 is TGCGCCAGCAGCTCCATCACAGGGAACGATGGCTACACCTTC.

CDR3 loop: CASSMDSSYEQYF. Here the CDR3 DNA reads TGTGCCAGTAGTATGGACAGCTCCTACGAGCAGTACTTC. The rearrangement joins TRBV19 to TRBJ2-7; weak D call: TRBD1 (6 bases). With 3 bases removed from V and 0 bases from J, the gap between germline ends came to 6 bases. The CDR3 consists of 13 residues. Germline V gene sequence: CDR1 LNHDA, CDR2 SQIVND (reference sequence).

This clone has a handful of counts. The DNA of the CDR3 is TGTGCCAGCAGTTACTCTAGAAATGAGCAGTTCTTC. It encodes CASSYSRNEQFF. The rearrangement uses TRBV6-5 and TRBJ2-1; no definite D call. Trimming pared 0 bases from V and 7 bases from J, leaving 4 bases between. Germline V gene sequence: CDR1 MNHEY, CDR2 SVGAGI. The CDR3 covers 12 residues.

This clone was seen only a few times. The CDR3 here is CASTGQGIQYF. DNA of the CDR3: TGTGCCAGCACGGGACAGGGGATTCAGTACTTC. The gene calls are TRBV25-1 and TRBJ2-4; TRBD1 matches 10 bases. The CDR3 has 11 amino acids. Looked up from germline, CDR1 is MGHDK and CDR2 is SYGVNS. Germline trimming cut 7 bases from V and 10 bases from J; bases unmatched to any gene: 1.

This clone was observed a handful of times. The V and J genes are TRBV6-1 and TRBJ2-4; no reliable D call. This CDR3 comprises 16 residues. The V end lost 2 bases, the J end lost 0 bases, and 11 bases lay between the germline ends. Germline loops: CDR1 MNHNS, CDR2 SASEGT. In DNA form, the CDR3 reads TGTGCCAGCAGTGAATTCAACTCTGGAGCCAAAAACATTCAGTACTTC. This codes for CASSEFNSGAKNIQYF.

The count of this clone is one. The chain combines TRBV28 with TRBJ1-1, with 8 bases lining up with TRBD1. The V and J ends lost 5 bases and 10 bases, in that order; junction bases with no gene match: 9. The length of the CDR3 is 13 residues. The germline gives CDR1 MDHEN, CDR2 SYDVKM. The CDR3 DNA sequence: TGTGCCAGCAGTGCTGGACAGGGCGGCGCAGCTTTCTTT. This translates into CASSAGQGGAAFF. The full variable domain, rest sourced from reference TRBV28 and TRBJ1-1, is DVKVTQSSRYLVKRTGEKVFLECVQDMDHENMFWYRQDPGLGLRLIYFSYDVKMKEKGDIPEGYSVSREKKERFSLILESASTNQTSMYLCASSAGQGGAAFFGQGTRLTVV.

This clone was detected a few times. V usage is TRBV5-1 and J usage is TRBJ1-4, with 10 bases matching TRBD1. This CDR3 spans 16 amino acids. Germline V gives CDR1 SGHRS, CDR2 YFSETQ. After removal of 1 base from V and 8 bases from J, the junction contained 8 bases not matched to a gene. CDR3 region: CASSLFLGTGEEKLFF. CDR3 DNA sequence: TGCGCCAGCAGCTTGTTCTTAGGGACAGGGGAGGAAAAACTGTTTTTT. Full variable domain (outside the CDR3, taken from reference TRBV5-1 and TRBJ1-4): KAGVTQTPRYLIKTRGQQVTLSCSPISGHRSVSWYQQTPGQGLQFLFEYFSETQRNKGNFPGRFSGRQFSNSRSEMNVSTLELGDSALYLCASSLFLGTGEEKLFFGSGTQLSVL.

CDR3 bases: TGTGCCACCAAAACGGGCGCGGGGGTTACGAGTACCGGGGAGCTGTTTTTT. This codes for CATKTGAGVTSTGELFF. This chain connects TRBV15 to TRBJ2-2; TRBD2 aligns across 7 bases. The V gene's germline CDR1 is LNHNV and CDR2 YYDKDF (reference sequence). The CDR3 totals 17 residues. Trimming cost V 7 bases and J 5 bases; bases outside gene matches: 16.

The chain recombines TRBV28 with TRBJ2-7; the match to TRBD2 covers 11 bases. V was pared by 5 bases and J by 3 bases, with 6 bases of the junction left unmatched. The V gene's germline CDR1 is MDHEN and CDR2 SYDVKM. The length of the CDR3 is 15 residues. In DNA form, the CDR3 reads TGTGCCAGCAGTCAGGGGACTAGCGGAAACTACGAGCAGTACTTC. This gives the protein CASSQGTSGNYEQYF.

The rearrangement joins TRBV2 to TRBJ2-5, with D hard to call. V dropped 6 bases and J dropped 0 bases, with 8 bases sitting between them. The CDR3 consists of 13 residues. CDR1 SNHLY and CDR2 FYNNEI come from the germline V gene. This CDR3 reads CASSSGYQETQYF. For the CDR3, the DNA is TGTGCCAGCAGCTCCGGGTACCAAGAGACCCAGTACTTC.

The rearrangement uses TRBV4-1 and TRBJ2-2; tentative D call: TRBD2 (5 bases). The CDR3 consists of 17 residues. Between the trimmed V and J ends, which lost 2 bases and 2 bases, there was a span of 15 bases. The V gene's germline CDR1 is MGHRA and CDR2 YSYEKL. CDR3 protein: CASSQSAASSNTGELFF. CDR3 sequence (DNA): TGCGCCAGCAGCCAAAGTGCGGCTAGCAGTAACACCGGGGAGCTGTTTTTT.

V gene TRBV28 combines with J gene TRBJ2-7; TRBD1 matches at 9 bases. The CDR3 is 14 amino acids. Trimming at V came to 5 bases and at J to 6 bases, leaving 8 bases not matched to a gene. Germline CDR1 MDHEN, CDR2 SYDVKM. Here the CDR3 reads CASSTQGAASEQYF. CDR3 in DNA: TGTGCCAGCAGTACACAGGGGGCGGCGAGCGAGCAGTACTTC.

There are a few counts of this clone. This sequence joins TRBV7-2 and TRBJ2-1; D is ambiguous. The germline V and J ends were trimmed by 0 bases and 8 bases, with 11 bases remaining between them. Germline CDR1 and CDR2: SGHTA and FQGNSA. The CDR3 runs to 14 residues. CDR3: CASSLAAARDEQFF. The CDR3 region has the DNA TGTGCCAGCAGCTTAGCGGCTGCCCGGGATGAGCAGTTCTTC.

This rearrangement joins TRBV7-2 to TRBJ2-6; TRBD1 matches at 9 bases. The CDR3 has 18 amino acids. V dropped 6 bases and J dropped 2; count of bases not matched to a gene: 11. The germline V gene encodes CDR1 SGHTA and CDR2 FQGNSA. The CDR3 region has the DNA TGTGCCAGCAGACGAAGGACAGGGGTGGTCGCTGGGGCCAACGTCCTGACTTTC. Translating gives CASRRRTGVVAGANVLTF.

The chain joins TRBV28 to TRBJ1-2; weak D call: TRBD1 (6 bases). Germline loops: CDR1 MDHEN, CDR2 SYDVKM. Between the trimmed V and J ends, which lost 7 bases and 9 bases, there was a span of 15 bases. CDR3 size: 12 residues. The DNA of the CDR3 is TGTGCCAGCATGGGGGCCCCCTGGAGCTACACCTTC. It is translated as CASMGAPWSYTF.

This clone has more than one count but fewer than ten. The chain recombines TRBV30 with TRBJ2-3, with a possible D match to TRBD2 (7 bases). The V gene's germline CDR1 is GTSNPN and CDR2 SVGIG (reference sequence). The CDR3 has 14 residues. Trimming shortened V by 3 bases and J by 2 bases, and 12 bases separated the two germline ends. CDR3 DNA sequence: TGTGCCTGGAGCGGGGGGCCTGTCACAGATACGCAGTATTTT. Its translation: CAWSGGPVTDTQYF.

This chain uses TRBV15 with TRBJ1-3; 8 nucleotides match TRBD1. Germline V gives CDR1 LNHNV, CDR2 YYDKDF (reference sequence). V was pared by 3 bases and J by 4 bases, with 2 bases of the junction left unmatched. CDR3 length equals 14 residues. CDR3 region: CATSRDRAGNTIYF. The CDR3 DNA follows: TGTGCCACCAGCAGGGACAGGGCCGGAAACACCATATATTTT.

This clone was found a few times. This chain joins TRBV4-2 and TRBJ2-7; 10 positions agree with TRBD2. The CDR3 consists of 13 residues. The trim removed 4 bases at V and 6 bases at J, leaving 3 bases unmatched. The V gene's germline CDR1 is LGHNA and CDR2 YNFKEQ. CDR3 DNA sequence: TGTGCCAGCAGCCTGGGACTAGCGTCCGAGCAGTACTTC. Protein: CASSLGLASEQYF.

The chain recombines TRBV30 with TRBJ1-1; TRBD1 matches at 7 bases. Germline CDR1 is GTSNPN and CDR2 is SVGIG (reference sequence). Trimming cost V 5 bases and J 4 bases; bases outside gene matches: 4. The CDR3 spans 12 residues. The chain's CDR3 is CAWDRAPTEAFF. DNA of the CDR3: TGTGCCTGGGACAGGGCACCCACTGAAGCTTTCTTT.

The chain recombines TRBV9 with TRBJ2-7; TRBD2 agrees at 8 bases. J lost 0 bases, V lost 4 bases, and 6 bases had no gene match. Looked up from germline, CDR1 is SGDLS and CDR2 is YYNGEE. This CDR3 has 15 amino acids. In DNA, the CDR3 is TGTGCCAGCAGCAGCGGGGGCGGCAGCTCCTACGAGCAGTACTTC. As protein: CASSSGGGSSYEQYF.